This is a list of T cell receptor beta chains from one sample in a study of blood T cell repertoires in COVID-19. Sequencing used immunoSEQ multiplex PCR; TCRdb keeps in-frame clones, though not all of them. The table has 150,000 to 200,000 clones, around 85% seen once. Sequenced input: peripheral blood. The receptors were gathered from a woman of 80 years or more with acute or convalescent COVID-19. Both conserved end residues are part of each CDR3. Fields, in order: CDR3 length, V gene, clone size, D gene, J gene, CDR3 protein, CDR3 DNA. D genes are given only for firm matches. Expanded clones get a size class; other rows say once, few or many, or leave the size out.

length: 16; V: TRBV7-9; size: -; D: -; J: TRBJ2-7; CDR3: CASSPAGYSGNYEQYF; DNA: TGTGCCAGCAGCCCAGCCGGGTATAGCGGAAACTACGAGCAGTACTTC
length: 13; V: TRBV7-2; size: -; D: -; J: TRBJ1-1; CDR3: CASRIRGLDEAFF; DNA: TGTGCCAGCAGGATCAGGGGATTGGATGAAGCTTTCTTT
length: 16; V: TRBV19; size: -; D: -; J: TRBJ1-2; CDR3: CASSILSSGISYGYTF; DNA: TGTGCCAGTAGTATATTGAGTTCGGGGATCTCCTATGGCTACACCTTC
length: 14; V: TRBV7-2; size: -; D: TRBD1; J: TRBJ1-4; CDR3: CASSLKQGYEKLFF; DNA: TGTGCCAGCAGCTTAAAACAGGGGTATGAAAAACTGTTTTTT
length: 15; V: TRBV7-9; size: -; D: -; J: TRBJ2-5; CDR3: CASSFSGLIQETQYF; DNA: TGTGCCAGCAGTTTTTCGGGACTGATACAAGAGACCCAGTACTTC
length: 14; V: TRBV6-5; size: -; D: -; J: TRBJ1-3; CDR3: CASREDVAGNTIYF; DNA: TGTGCCAGCAGGGAGGACGTCGCTGGAAACACCATATATTTT
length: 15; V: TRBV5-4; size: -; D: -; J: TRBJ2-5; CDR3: CASSLGGGRTETQYF; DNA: TGTGCCAGCAGCTTGGGGGGGGGCAGGACGGAGACCCAGTACTTC
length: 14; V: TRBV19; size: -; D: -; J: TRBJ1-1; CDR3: CASSRMAINTEAFF; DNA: TGTGCCAGTAGCAGGATGGCAATAAACACTGAAGCTTTCTTT
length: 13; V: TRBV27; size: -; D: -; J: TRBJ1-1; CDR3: CASSFRRNTEAFF; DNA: TGTGCCAGCAGTTTTCGGAGGAACACTGAAGCTTTCTTT
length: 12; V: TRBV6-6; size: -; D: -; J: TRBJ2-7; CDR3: CASSSQGSEQYF; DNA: TGTGCCAGCAGTTCACAGGGAAGCGAGCAGTACTTC
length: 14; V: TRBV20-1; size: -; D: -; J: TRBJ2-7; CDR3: CSASLGRGVYEQYF; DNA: TGCAGTGCTAGTTTGGGGCGGGGAGTCTACGAGCAGTACTTC
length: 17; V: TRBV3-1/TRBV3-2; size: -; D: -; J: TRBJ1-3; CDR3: CASSPRGASSSGNTIYF; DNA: TGTGCCAGCAGCCCGCGGGGGGCGTCGAGCTCTGGAAACACCATATATTTT
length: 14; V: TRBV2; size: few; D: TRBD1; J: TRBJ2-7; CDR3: CASRGTGGSYEQYF; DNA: TGTGCCAGCAGGGGGACAGGGGGGTCCTACGAGCAGTACTTC
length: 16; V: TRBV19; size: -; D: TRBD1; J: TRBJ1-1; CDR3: CASSHGQGNGATEAFF; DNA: TGTGCCAGTAGCCACGGACAGGGGAACGGGGCCACTGAAGCTTTCTTT
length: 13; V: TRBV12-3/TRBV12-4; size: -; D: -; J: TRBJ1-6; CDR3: CASSHSGNSPLHF; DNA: TGTGCCAGCAGCCATAGCGGGAATTCACCCCTCCACTTT
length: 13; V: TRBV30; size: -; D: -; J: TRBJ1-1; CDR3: CAWNSGVGPEAFF; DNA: TGTGCCTGGAATTCAGGGGTGGGCCCTGAAGCTTTCTTT
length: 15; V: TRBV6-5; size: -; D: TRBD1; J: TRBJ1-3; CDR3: CASRTGGAWGNTIYF; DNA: TGTGCCAGCAGAACAGGGGGCGCATGGGGAAACACCATATATTTT
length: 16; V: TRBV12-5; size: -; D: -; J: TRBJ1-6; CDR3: CASGLSQTLGNSPLHF; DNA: TGTGCTAGTGGTTTGTCGCAGACTCTAGGCAATTCACCCCTCCACTTT
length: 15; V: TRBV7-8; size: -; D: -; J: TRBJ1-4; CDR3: CASSLPGQDNEKLFF; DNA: TGTGCCAGCAGTTTACCGGGACAAGATAATGAAAAACTGTTTTTT
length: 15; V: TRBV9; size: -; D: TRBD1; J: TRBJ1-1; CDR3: CASSVATGQWTEAFF; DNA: TGTGCCAGCAGCGTAGCGACAGGGCAATGGACTGAAGCTTTCTTT